This TCR beta chain was documented in a study of T-cell memory formation after mild COVID-19. 5'RACE with constant-segment primers yielded barcoded, UMI-tagged TCR alpha and TCR beta cDNA libraries. MiXCR was run by TCRdb on the 5' RACE reads, yielding one entry per CDR3 protein. The profile shows about 320,000 distinct CDR3 sequences, around 15% of them singletons. This clonotype was counted a few times. No antigen is known for it. Between the trimmed V and J ends, which lost 4 bases and 6 bases, there was a span of 10 bases. In germline, CDR1 is SGHRS, CDR2 YFSETQ. The CDR3 extends over 13 amino acids. General observations from the study: Prior to infection, memory already included some responding clones, suggesting cross-reactive memory joined. Contracting clones, day 15 to 85, had balanced CD4/CD8, and later expanders favored CD4+.

The source is a young man who had mild COVID-19 (a few samples of this study predate the infection). Cell type and time point are not known. The sample consisted of PBMCs or a T cell subset sorted from them (not recorded which). The chain carries TRBV5-1 and TRBJ2-2; D is possibly TRBD2 (5 bases). CDR3 sequence reads: CASSGRGAGELFF. The CDR3, as DNA: TGCGCCAGCAGCGGACGGGGTGCCGGGGAGCTGTTTTTT.